What follows are 4 T cell receptor beta chains derived from one specimen sequenced in a study of blood T cells in healthy people across ages. A second PCR of roughly 7 to 11 cycles used a sample-barcoded 5' primer and a J-beta primer mix. In TCRdb, the 5' RACE reads were re-called with MiXCR into one record per CDR3 protein. The sample lists roughly 1.7 million distinct CDR3 sequences; about 32% were seen once. The sequenced sample consisted of blood. The receptors were gathered from a woman under 40 in good health.

This clonotype was detected a few times. The chain recombines TRBV20-1 with TRBJ2-7; D gene ambiguous. The CDR3 spans 12 residues. The germline V and J ends were trimmed by 2 bases and 2 bases, with 7 bases remaining between them. From germline, CDR1 is DFQATT and CDR2 SNEGSKA (reference sequence). The CDR3 DNA follows: TGCAGTGCTAGACAGGCAACCTACGAGCAGTACTTC. Translation gives CSARQATYEQYF.

This clonotype was recorded a few times. The rearrangement links TRBV11-2 to TRBJ1-2, with TRBD1 matching over 9 bases. This CDR3 comprises 16 residues. With V trimmed by 5 bases and J by 5 bases, 12 bases remained unmatched. Germline-derived CDR1 and CDR2 are SGHAT and FQNNGV. CDR3 residues: CASSHYTGTGNYGYTF. Written as DNA, the CDR3 is TGTGCCAGCAGCCATTATACCGGGACAGGGAATTATGGCTACACCTTC.

Of note for this clonotype: Since a much larger clone is just one base distant, this may be a read error. The genes are TRBV12-5 and TRBJ2-4; 14 bases match TRBD2. The closer fit of TRBJ2-7 to the DNA end suggests the J call may be wrong. Germline-derived CDR1 and CDR2 are LGHNT and FRNRAP. The CDR3 loop spans 15 amino acids. CDR3 sequence (DNA): TGTGCTAGTGGTTCTCACGGGACTAGCGGGAGCGAGCAGTACTTC. This translates into CASGSHGTSGSEQYF.

With respect to this clonotype: One end of the junction does not line up with germline, which may come from a read error. The rearrangement joins TRBV7-6 to TRBJ2-1; 9 nucleotides agree with TRBD1. The CDR3 is 15 amino acids. The V gene's germline CDR1 is SGHVS and CDR2 FNYEAQ. The CDR3 nucleotides read TGTGCCAGCAGCCCGCGGACAGGGGATAGCAATGAGCAGTTTTTC. As protein: CASSPRTGDSNEQFF. The variable domain in full, completed from reference TRBV7-6 and TRBJ2-1, reads GAGVSQSPRYKVTKRGQDVALRCDPISGHVSLYWYRQALGQGPEFLTYFNYEAQQDKSGLPNDRFSAERPEGSISTLTIQRTEQRDSAMYRCASSPRTGDSNEQFFGPGTRLTVL.